The 3 T cell receptor beta chains reported below all come from one sample, sequenced in a study of CDR3 diversity in severe acne. TCRdb reanalysed the PCR reads using MiXCR and keeps one entry per CDR3 protein. In the table there are over 100,000 distinct CDR3 sequences, around 56% of which are singletons. Sequencing used blood. These receptors were obtained from a male donor with acne.

This clonotype was observed a single time. Since a much larger clone is just one base distant, this may be a read error. Without the conserved terminal phenylalanine or tryptophan, this CDR3 likely stems from a read error. Written as DNA, the CDR3 is TGTGCCAGACACAGGGTGCTCCCTGGGGCCAACGTCCTGACTCTC. Protein product: CARHRVLPGANVLTL. V is TRBV6-4 and J is TRBJ2-6; perhaps TRBD1 as D (6 bases). Germline values: CDR1 MRHNA, CDR2 SNTAGT. The CDR3 runs 15 residues. The V and J ends lost 9 bases and 2 bases respectively, with 14 bases between them.

Here the CDR3 DNA reads TGTGCCATCAGTACTAACAATGAGCAGTTCTTC. This sequence encodes CAISTNNEQFF. The rearrangement links TRBV10-3 to TRBJ2-1; D is unclear. V was cut by 5 bases and J by 5 bases, with 4 bases left in between. In germline, CDR1 is ENHRY, CDR2 SYGVKD. The CDR3 totals 11 residues.

This clonotype was seen repeatedly, ten times or more. The chain employs TRBV10-3 and TRBJ2-7; 11 nucleotides align to TRBD2. The CDR3 runs 15 residues. Germline CDR1 and CDR2: ENHRY and SYGVKD. The V and J ends lost 7 bases and 2 bases, in that order; junction bases with no gene match: 7. In DNA, the CDR3 is TGTGCCATCACCGAGGGACTAGCGGAGGCCTACGAGCAGTACTTC. This encodes CAITEGLAEAYEQYF.